A single sample gave rise to the 9 T cell receptor beta chains below, sequenced in a study of T cell responses to AZD1222 COVID-19 vaccine. The method was immunoSEQ multiplex PCR; TCRdb's version includes in-frame clones alone and lacks a portion of them. The sample lists 85,000 to 110,000 clones, over 75% occurring once. The input for sequencing was peripheral blood, taken on day 0 of AZD1222 vaccination. The receptors were sampled from an adult in good health.

This chain joins TRBV29-1 and TRBJ1-1, with TRBD1 matching over 8 bases. CDR1 is SQVTM, CDR2 ANQGSEA, per germline. The CDR3 contains 14 residues. The V segment lost 0 bases and the J segment 1 base; nucleotides outside the gene matches: 1. CDR3 sequence reads: CSVEDDRGNTEAFF. DNA for the CDR3: TGCAGCGTTGAAGATGACAGGGGGAACACTGAAGCTTTCTTT.

The chain carries TRBV19 and TRBJ1-6, with D maybe TRBD1 (6 bases). Trimming shortened V by 5 bases and J by 6 bases, and 11 bases separated the two germline ends. The CDR3 has 14 amino acids. CDR1 is LNHDA and CDR2 is SQIVND in the germline V gene (reference sequence). DNA for the CDR3: TGTGCCAGTAGTGTAGGACAGTCTAATTCACCCCTCCACTTT. It is translated as CASSVGQSNSPLHF. Together with reference TRBV19 and TRBJ1-6, the CDR3 gives the full variable domain: DGGITQSPKYLFRKEGQNVTLSCEQNLNHDAMYWYRQDPGQGLRLIYYSQIVNDFQKGDIAEGYSVSREKKESFPLTVTSAQKNPTAFYLCASSVGQSNSPLHFGNGTRLTVT.

The rearrangement links TRBV7-2 to TRBJ2-7; D tentatively reads TRBD1 or TRBD2 (8 bases each). Trimming stripped 1 base from V and 2 bases from J, with 12 bases between. This CDR3 contains 15 residues. The germline V gene encodes CDR1 SGHTA and CDR2 FQGNSA. The DNA of the CDR3 is TGTGCCAGCAGCTTAGTAGCGGGACAGGCCTACGAGCAGTACTTC. It specifies CASSLVAGQAYEQYF.

This clone has more than one count but fewer than ten. The CDR3 sequence is CASSRQGGYTF. CDR3 coding DNA: TGTGCCAGCAGTCGACAGGGCGGCTACACCTTC. J is TRBJ1-2 and V is TRBV2; 7 bases map to TRBD1. Per germline, CDR1 SNHLY and CDR2 FYNNEI. The CDR3 extends over 11 amino acids. V gave up 5 bases and J gave up 8 bases; unmatched junction bases: 2. The entire variable domain, with the rest obtained from reference TRBV2 and TRBJ1-2, is as follows: EPEVTQTPSHQVTQMGQEVILRCVPISNHLYFYWYRQILGQKVEFLVSFYNNEISEKSEIFDDQFSVERPDGSNFTLKIRSTKLEDSAMYFCASSRQGGYTFGSGTRLTVV.

J is TRBJ2-1 and V is TRBV11-2; D remains ambiguous. CDR1 is SGHAT, CDR2 FQNNGV, per germline. CDR3 length: 14 amino acids. V dropped 0 bases and J dropped 7 bases, with 10 bases sitting between them. The CDR3 DNA reads as TGTGCCAGCAGCTTAGACAACGCCGGGAATGAGCAGTTCTTC. This translates into CASSLDNAGNEQFF.

This rearrangement joins TRBV30 to TRBJ2-6, with no clear D. Germline-derived CDR1 and CDR2 are GTSNPN and SVGIG (reference sequence). The CDR3 consists of 14 residues. Trimming stripped 5 bases from V and 4 bases from J, with 12 bases between. For the CDR3, the DNA is TGTGCCTGGGGGGAACAATACGGGGCCAACGTCCTGACTTTC. The encoded protein is CAWGEQYGANVLTF. Full variable domain (remainder filled in from reference TRBV30 and TRBJ2-6): SQTIHQWPATLVQPVGSPLSLECTVEGTSNPNLYWYRQAAGRGLQLLFYSVGIGQISSEVPQNLSASRPQDRQFILSSKKLLLSDSGFYLCAWGEQYGANVLTFGAGSRLTVL.

The chain has TRBV5-1 and TRBJ1-4; D may be TRBD1 (5 bases). The CDR3 is 15 amino acids. The ends were cut back, 2 bases at V and 5 bases at J, with 13 bases in the middle. The germline CDR1 and CDR2 sequences are SGHRS and YFSETQ. CDR3 in DNA: TGCGCCAGCAGCTTAGCGGGACGGCAAAATGAAAAACTGTTTTTT. It codes for CASSLAGRQNEKLFF. Full variable domain (outside the CDR3, taken from reference TRBV5-1 and TRBJ1-4): KAGVTQTPRYLIKTRGQQVTLSCSPISGHRSVSWYQQTPGQGLQFLFEYFSETQRNKGNFPGRFSGRQFSNSRSEMNVSTLELGDSALYLCASSLAGRQNEKLFFGSGTQLSVL.

This clone was seen more than once but under ten times. The chain uses TRBV4-3 and TRBJ1-4; D uncertain. The germline V gene has CDR1 LGHNA and CDR2 YSLEER. The CDR3 has 17 amino acids. V was cut by 1 base and J by 0 bases, with 12 bases left in between. CDR3 protein: CASSQALLFATNEKLFF. The CDR3, as DNA: TGCGCCAGCAGCCAAGCCCTTCTATTTGCAACTAATGAAAAACTGTTTTTT.

DNA for the CDR3: TGTGCCACCAGCAGACTCGGACAGGACACTGAAGCTTTCTTT. Translating it yields CATSRLGQDTEAFF. The V call is TRBV15, the J call TRBJ1-1, with TRBD1 identical over 7 bases. J was trimmed by 3 bases and V by 2 bases; bases with no gene match: 3. The CDR3 is 14 amino acids. Germline CDR1 and CDR2: LNHNV and YYDKDF (reference sequence).